A single sample is the source of the 17 T cell receptor beta chains below, sequenced in a study of low-dose radiotherapy and immunotherapy resistance in tumors. First-strand cDNA used TRAV- and TRBV-specific primers, covering alpha and beta chains. The PCR that amplified TCRs ran for 15 to 25 cycles, relying on a constant-region primer and a V-primer adapter. TCRdb re-analysed the reads in MiXCR, keeping a single row per CDR3 protein. The sample includes roughly 76,000 distinct CDR3 sequences, approximately 17% seen only once; the top ten take roughly 6%. Time point here: before trial treatment. Sequenced material: PBMCs, taken before treatment. Every receptor here comes from a male donor with prostate cancer.

Ten or more counts support this clonotype. This chain uses TRBV18 with TRBJ2-1; D is ambiguous. The CDR3 is made up of 11 amino acids. CDR1 and CDR2 (germline): KGHSH, LQKENI. V was clipped by 1 base and J by 6 bases, with 1 base between them. In DNA form, the CDR3 reads TGTGCCAGCTCACCACTCAATGAGCAGTTCTTC. This codes for CASSPLNEQFF.

This clonotype was recorded at least ten times. V gene TRBV29-1 combines with J gene TRBJ2-1; D call uncertain. Trimming left V 0 bases short and J 4 bases short, with 1 base between. In germline, CDR1 is SQVTM, CDR2 ANQGSEA. The CDR3 is 11 residues long. Here the CDR3 reads CSVEDYNEQFF. DNA of the CDR3: TGCAGCGTTGAAGATTACAATGAGCAGTTCTTC.

This clonotype was recorded at least ten times. The rearrangement uses TRBV7-8 and TRBJ2-5, with TRBD2 matching 8 bases. The CDR3 extends over 18 amino acids. Germline V lookup: CDR1 SGHVS, CDR2 FQNEAQ. V shed 0 bases and J 1 base; nucleotides not matched to a gene: 10. CDR3 region: CASSLAHFSSGTQETQYF. For the CDR3, the DNA is TGTGCCAGCAGCTTAGCGCATTTTAGTAGCGGGACCCAAGAGACCCAGTACTTC.

In its sample, this clonotype was seen once. The chain joins TRBV11-2 to TRBJ2-5; the match to TRBD2 covers 13 bases. CDR3 length equals 18 residues. The germline V gene has CDR1 SGHAT and CDR2 FQNNGV. V shed 1 base, J shed 3 bases, and the junction held 8 bases outside the gene matches. CDR3 protein: CASSLGLAGGPVKETQYF. DNA of the CDR3: TGTGCCAGCAGCTTAGGACTAGCGGGGGGCCCGGTTAAAGAGACCCAGTACTTC.

This clonotype was seen at least ten times. V is TRBV11-2 and J is TRBJ2-3; D may be TRBD2 (5 bases). The CDR3 spans 15 residues. With 5 bases removed from V and 5 bases from J, the gap between germline ends came to 17 bases. Germline-derived CDR1 and CDR2 are SGHAT and FQNNGV. The CDR3 loop is CASSPDHGIRDTQYF. The CDR3 nucleotides read TGTGCCAGCAGCCCCGACCACGGGATCAGAGATACGCAGTATTTT.

This clonotype was counted many times. The chain combines TRBV4-3 with TRBJ1-2, with no clear D. The germline V gene has CDR1 LGHNA and CDR2 YSLEER. CDR3 length equals 14 residues. V dropped 0 bases and J dropped 5 bases, with 10 bases sitting between them. CDR3: CASSQDLNLYGYTF. CDR3 nucleotides: TGCGCCAGCAGCCAAGATTTGAACTTATATGGCTACACCTTC.

In the case of this clonotype: A much larger clone differs from this one at a single base, so this may be a read error. The chain carries TRBV19 and TRBJ1-2; 7 nucleotides line up with TRBD1. V trimming: 7 bases; J trimming: 2 bases; junction bases outside the gene matches: 13. Germline lookup yields CDR1 LNHDA and CDR2 SQIVND (reference sequence). The CDR3 has 16 residues. CDR3 amino acids: CASTFLISGQNYGYTF. DNA of the CDR3: TGTGCCAGTACGTTTTTAATATCGGGACAGAACTATGGCTACACCTTC.

This clonotype was picked up a small number of times. V gene TRBV5-1 combines with J gene TRBJ2-1; D may correspond to TRBD1 or TRBD2 (5 bases each). CDR1 is SGHRS and CDR2 is YFSETQ in the germline V gene. This CDR3 contains 12 residues. Trimming left V 4 bases short and J 8 bases short, with 10 bases between. CDR3 loop: CASSPGRDEQFF. The CDR3 DNA sequence: TGCGCCAGCAGCCCAGGGAGAGATGAGCAGTTCTTC.

Ten or more counts support this clonotype. DNA of the CDR3: TGTGCCAGCAGCCAAACTAGAACCGGGGAGCTGTTTTTT. This encodes CASSQTRTGELFF. The chain employs TRBV4-2 and TRBJ2-2, with TRBD2 as a possible D gene (5 bases). This CDR3 region has 13 residues. Germline values: CDR1 LGHNA, CDR2 YNFKEQ. V lost 2 bases, J lost 5 bases, and 6 bases lay in between.

This clonotype was observed at least ten times. The CDR3 loop is CASSAWDNQETQYF. The CDR3 DNA follows: TGTGCCAGCAGCGCATGGGACAACCAAGAGACCCAGTACTTC. The chain joins TRBV7-9 to TRBJ2-5; a weak D match, TRBD1 (6 bases). CDR3 length: 14 residues. Per germline, CDR1 SEHNR and CDR2 FQNEAQ (reference sequence). Trimming took 5 bases from V and 0 from J, leaving 10 bases between them.

This clonotype was seen ten or more times. The chain recombines TRBV3-1 with TRBJ2-3; maybe TRBD1 (5 bases). V shed 5 bases and J shed 2 bases, with 11 bases lying between them. The germline V gene has CDR1 LGHDT and CDR2 YNNKEL (reference sequence). This CDR3 is 14 amino acids long. In DNA, the CDR3 is TGTGCCAGCAGCGATCAGGGCGACACAGATACGCAGTATTTT. Translated: CASSDQGDTDTQYF.

CDR3 bases: TGTGCCAGCAGTTTAGAGTGGCTAGCGGCGGACAATGAGCAGTTCTTC. Protein sequence: CASSLEWLAADNEQFF. The chain links TRBV12-3 or TRBV12-4 to TRBJ2-1; TRBD2 agrees at 7 bases. Trimming cost V 1 base and J 5 bases; bases outside gene matches: 8. There are 16 residues in the CDR3.

This clonotype was detected many times. The genes are TRBV14 and TRBJ2-1, with TRBD2 matching 10 bases. Germline V gene sequence: CDR1 SGHDN, CDR2 FVKESK. This CDR3 is built from 15 residues. The ends lost 3 bases at V and 6 bases at J; junction bases unmatched: 5. CDR3 protein: CASSQLAGESNEQFF. The DNA of the CDR3 is TGTGCCAGCAGCCAGCTAGCGGGAGAGAGCAATGAGCAGTTCTTC.

This clonotype has a count of ten or more. The chain combines TRBV9 with TRBJ2-3; the D is unclear. The germline V gene encodes CDR1 SGDLS and CDR2 YYNGEE. The V end lost 4 bases, the J end lost 1 base, and 10 bases lay between the germline ends. The length of the CDR3 is 14 residues. CDR3 sequence reads: CASSFTRGTDTQYF. CDR3 bases: TGTGCCAGCAGCTTTACAAGAGGCACAGATACGCAGTATTTT.

This clonotype was observed many times. The chain links TRBV5-1 to TRBJ2-2; D unclear. The length of the CDR3 is 18 residues. Trimming stripped 5 bases from V and 2 bases from J, with 22 bases between. Germline V CDR1 and CDR2: SGHRS, YFSETQ. The CDR3 nucleotides are TGCGCCAGCAGACCCGGGCAGCCCCAGATGAAAAACACCGGGGAGCTGTTTTTT. As protein: CASRPGQPQMKNTGELFF.

The V call is TRBV6-5, the J call TRBJ1-4; no clear D gene. Trimming stripped 7 bases from V and 0 bases from J, with 12 bases between. Germline V lookup: CDR1 MNHEY, CDR2 SVGAGI. The CDR3 runs to 15 residues. CDR3 region: CASTPSPTTNEKLFF. CDR3 DNA sequence: TGTGCCAGCACTCCGTCACCGACAACTAATGAAAAACTGTTTTTT.

The chain links TRBV27 to TRBJ2-7, with a tentative D call TRBD1 (6 bases). This CDR3 is built from 15 residues. In germline, CDR1 is MNHEY, CDR2 SMNVEV (reference sequence). V dropped 5 bases and J dropped 2 bases, with 16 bases sitting between them. In nucleotides, the CDR3 is TGTGCCAGCAGTCTCATACCGACAGGAACCTACGAGCAGTACTTC. Its translation is CASSLIPTGTYEQYF.